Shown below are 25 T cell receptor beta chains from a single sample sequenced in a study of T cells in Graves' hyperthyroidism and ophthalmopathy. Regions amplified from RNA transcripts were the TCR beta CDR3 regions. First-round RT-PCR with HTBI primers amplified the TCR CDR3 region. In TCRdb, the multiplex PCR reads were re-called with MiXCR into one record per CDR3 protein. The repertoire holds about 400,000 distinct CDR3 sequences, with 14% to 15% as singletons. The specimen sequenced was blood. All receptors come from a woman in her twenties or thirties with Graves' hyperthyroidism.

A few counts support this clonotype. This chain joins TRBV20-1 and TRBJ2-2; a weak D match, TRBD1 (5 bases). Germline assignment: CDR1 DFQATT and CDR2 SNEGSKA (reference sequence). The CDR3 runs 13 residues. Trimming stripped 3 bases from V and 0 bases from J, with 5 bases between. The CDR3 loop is CSARGPNTGELFF. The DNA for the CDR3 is TGCAGTGCTAGGGGGCCGAACACCGGGGAGCTGTTTTTT.

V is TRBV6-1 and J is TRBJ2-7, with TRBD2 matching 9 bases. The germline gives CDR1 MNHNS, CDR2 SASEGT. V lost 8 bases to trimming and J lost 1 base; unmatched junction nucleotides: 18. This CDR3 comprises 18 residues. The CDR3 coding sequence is TGTGCCAGCCGATACAGACTAGCGGCCCTAGGGGGATCCTACGAGCAGTACTTC. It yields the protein CASRYRLAALGGSYEQYF.

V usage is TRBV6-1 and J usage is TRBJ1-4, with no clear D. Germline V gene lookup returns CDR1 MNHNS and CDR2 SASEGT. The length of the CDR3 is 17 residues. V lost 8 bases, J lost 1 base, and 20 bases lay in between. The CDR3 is CASVSRPLGLTNEKLFF. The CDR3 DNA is TGTGCCAGCGTCTCCCGCCCCCTCGGCCTAACTAATGAAAAACTGTTTTTT.

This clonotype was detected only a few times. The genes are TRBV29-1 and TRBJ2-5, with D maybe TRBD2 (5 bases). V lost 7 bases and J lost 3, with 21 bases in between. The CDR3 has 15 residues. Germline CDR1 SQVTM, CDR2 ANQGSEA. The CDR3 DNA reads TGCAGCGCCGGGCGGACTCTTTCCGTTAAAGAGACCCAGTACTTC. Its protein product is CSAGRTLSVKETQYF. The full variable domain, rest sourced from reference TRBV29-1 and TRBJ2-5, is SAVISQKPSRDICQRGTSLTIQCQVDSQVTMMFWYRQQPGQSLTLIATANQGSEATYESGFVIDKFPISRPNLTFSTLTVSNMSPEDSSIYLCSAGRTLSVKETQYFGPGTRLLVL.

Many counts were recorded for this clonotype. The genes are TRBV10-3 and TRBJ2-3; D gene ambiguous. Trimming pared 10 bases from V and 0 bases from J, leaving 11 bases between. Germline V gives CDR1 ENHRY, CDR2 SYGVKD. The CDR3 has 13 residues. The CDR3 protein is CASSVGSTDTQYF. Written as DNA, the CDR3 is TGTGCCAGTAGTGTGGGTAGCACAGATACGCAGTATTTT.

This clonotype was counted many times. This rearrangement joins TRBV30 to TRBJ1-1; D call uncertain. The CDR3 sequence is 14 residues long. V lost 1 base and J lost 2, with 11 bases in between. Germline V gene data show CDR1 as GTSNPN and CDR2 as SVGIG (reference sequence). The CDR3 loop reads CAWSATRFNTEAFF. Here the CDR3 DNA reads TGTGCCTGGAGTGCTACCCGTTTTAACACTGAAGCTTTCTTT.

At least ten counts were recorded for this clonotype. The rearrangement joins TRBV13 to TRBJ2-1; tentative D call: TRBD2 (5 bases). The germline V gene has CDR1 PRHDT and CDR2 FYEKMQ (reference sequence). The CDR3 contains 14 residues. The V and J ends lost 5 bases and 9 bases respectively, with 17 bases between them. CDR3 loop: CASSLFTSFAEQFF. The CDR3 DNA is TGTGCCAGCAGCCTCTTTACTAGTTTCGCTGAGCAGTTCTTC.

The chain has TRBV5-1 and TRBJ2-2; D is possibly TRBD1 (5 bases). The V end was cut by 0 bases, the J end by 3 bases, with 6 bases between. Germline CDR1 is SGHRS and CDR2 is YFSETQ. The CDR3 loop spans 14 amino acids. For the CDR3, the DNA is TGCGCCAGCAGCTTGGTGACAGACACCGGGGAGCTGTTTTTT. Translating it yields CASSLVTDTGELFF.

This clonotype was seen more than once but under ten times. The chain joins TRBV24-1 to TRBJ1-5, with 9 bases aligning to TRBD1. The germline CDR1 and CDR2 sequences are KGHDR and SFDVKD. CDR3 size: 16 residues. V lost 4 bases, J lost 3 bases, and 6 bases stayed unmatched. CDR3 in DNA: TGTGCCACCAGTGAGGCGGGACAGGGCGTCAATCAGCCCCAGCATTTT. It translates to CATSEAGQGVNQPQHF.

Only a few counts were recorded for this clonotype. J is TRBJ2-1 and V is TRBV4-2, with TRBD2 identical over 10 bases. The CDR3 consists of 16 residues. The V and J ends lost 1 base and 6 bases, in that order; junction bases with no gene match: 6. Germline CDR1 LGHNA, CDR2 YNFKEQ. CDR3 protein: CASSQAGGTSANEQFF. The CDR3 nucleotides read TGTGCCAGCAGCCAAGCGGGAGGGACTAGCGCCAATGAGCAGTTCTTC.

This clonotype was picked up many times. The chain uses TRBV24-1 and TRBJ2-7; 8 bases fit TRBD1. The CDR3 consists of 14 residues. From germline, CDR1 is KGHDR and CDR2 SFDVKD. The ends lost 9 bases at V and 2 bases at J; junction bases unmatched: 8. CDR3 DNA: TGTGCCACCTCTCAGGGGGCGGTCCCCTACGAGCAGTACTTC. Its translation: CATSQGAVPYEQYF.

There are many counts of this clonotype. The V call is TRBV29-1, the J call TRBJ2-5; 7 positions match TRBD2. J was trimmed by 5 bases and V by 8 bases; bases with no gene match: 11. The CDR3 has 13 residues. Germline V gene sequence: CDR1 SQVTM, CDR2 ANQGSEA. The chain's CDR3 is CSLRASGGETQYF. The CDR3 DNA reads TGCAGCCTTAGGGCTAGCGGAGGGGAGACCCAGTACTTC.

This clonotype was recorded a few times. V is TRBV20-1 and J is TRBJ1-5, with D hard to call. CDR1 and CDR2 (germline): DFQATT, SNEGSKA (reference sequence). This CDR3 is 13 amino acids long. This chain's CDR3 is CRERSRYNQPQHF. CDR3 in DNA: TGCAGGGAAAGAAGCAGGTACAATCAGCCCCAGCATTTT.

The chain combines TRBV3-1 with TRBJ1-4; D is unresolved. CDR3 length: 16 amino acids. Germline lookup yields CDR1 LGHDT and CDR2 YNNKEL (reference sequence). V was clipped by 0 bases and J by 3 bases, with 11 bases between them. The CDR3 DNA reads TGTGCCAGCAGCCAAGATTGGTCGGAGCCTAATGAAAAACTGTTTTTT. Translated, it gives CASSQDWSEPNEKLFF.

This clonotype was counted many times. CDR3 DNA sequence: TGTGCCAGCAGCTTATTGGGGGGGACAGATACGCAGTATTTT. Residues: CASSLLGGTDTQYF. This sequence joins TRBV7-2 and TRBJ2-3, with TRBD2 matching 7 bases. Losses at the gene ends were 2 bases for V and 3 bases for J; bases not matched to a gene: 2. Germline V gene data show CDR1 as SGHTA and CDR2 as FQGNSA. This CDR3 has 14 residues.

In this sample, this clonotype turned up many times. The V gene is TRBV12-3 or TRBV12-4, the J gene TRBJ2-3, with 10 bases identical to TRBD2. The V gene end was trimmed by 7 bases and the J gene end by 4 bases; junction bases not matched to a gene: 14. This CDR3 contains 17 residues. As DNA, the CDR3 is TGTGCCAGCACCCTGGGGAGGATGAGCGGGAGGGCAGATACGCAGTATTTT. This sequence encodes CASTLGRMSGRADTQYF.

CDR3 DNA: TGTGCCAGCAACCAGCGGGACAGGGGACCTGAGCAGTTCTTC. Translation gives CASNQRDRGPEQFF. The chain carries TRBV11-2 and TRBJ2-1, with TRBD1 identical over 10 bases. This CDR3 has 14 residues. Losses at the gene ends were 7 bases for V and 9 bases for J; bases not matched to a gene: 9. In germline, CDR1 is SGHAT, CDR2 FQNNGV.

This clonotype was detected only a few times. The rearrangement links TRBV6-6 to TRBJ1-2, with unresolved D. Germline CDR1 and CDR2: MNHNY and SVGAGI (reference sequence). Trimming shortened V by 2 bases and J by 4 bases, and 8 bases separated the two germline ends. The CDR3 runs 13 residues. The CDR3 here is CASSYGQIYGYTF. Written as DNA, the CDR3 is TGTGCCAGCAGTTACGGGCAGATCTATGGCTACACCTTC.

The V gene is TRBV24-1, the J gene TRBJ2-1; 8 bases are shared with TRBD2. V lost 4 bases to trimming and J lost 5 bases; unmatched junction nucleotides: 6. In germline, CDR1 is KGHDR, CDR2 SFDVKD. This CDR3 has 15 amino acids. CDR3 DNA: TGTGCCACCAGTGACTCGGGACTAGGGAACAATGAGCAGTTCTTC. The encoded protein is CATSDSGLGNNEQFF.

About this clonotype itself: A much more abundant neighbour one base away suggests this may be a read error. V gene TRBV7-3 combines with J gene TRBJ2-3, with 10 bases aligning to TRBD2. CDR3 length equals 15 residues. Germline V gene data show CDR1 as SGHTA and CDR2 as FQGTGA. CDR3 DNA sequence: TGTGCCAGCAGCCACAGCGGGGGGGACACAGAGACGCAGTATTTT. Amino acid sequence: CASSHSGGDTETQYF.

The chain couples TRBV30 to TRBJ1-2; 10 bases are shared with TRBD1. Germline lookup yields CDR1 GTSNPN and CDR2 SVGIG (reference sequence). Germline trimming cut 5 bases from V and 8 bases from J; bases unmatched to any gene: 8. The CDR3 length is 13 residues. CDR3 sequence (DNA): TGTGCCTGGTCATCCGGGACAGGGGACGGCTACACCTTC. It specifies CAWSSGTGDGYTF.

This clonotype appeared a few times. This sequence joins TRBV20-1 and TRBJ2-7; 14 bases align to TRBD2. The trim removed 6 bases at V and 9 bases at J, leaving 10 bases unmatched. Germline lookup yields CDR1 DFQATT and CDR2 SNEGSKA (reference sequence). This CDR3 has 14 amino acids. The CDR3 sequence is CSASGTSGSLGQYF. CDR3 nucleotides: TGCAGTGCCTCAGGGACTAGCGGGAGTTTGGGGCAGTACTTC.

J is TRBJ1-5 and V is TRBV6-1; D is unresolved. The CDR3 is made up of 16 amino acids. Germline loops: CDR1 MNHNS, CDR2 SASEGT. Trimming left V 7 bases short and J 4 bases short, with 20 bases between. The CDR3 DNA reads TGTGCCAGCACCTACGGCCGGCCGGGGAGGAATCAGCCCCAGCATTTT. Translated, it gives CASTYGRPGRNQPQHF.

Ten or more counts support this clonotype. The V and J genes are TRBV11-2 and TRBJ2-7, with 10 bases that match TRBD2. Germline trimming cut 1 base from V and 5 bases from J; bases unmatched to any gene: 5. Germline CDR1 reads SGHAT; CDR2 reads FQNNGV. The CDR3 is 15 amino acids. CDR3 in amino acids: CASSLGASGSHEQYF. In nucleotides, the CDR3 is TGTGCCAGCAGCTTAGGGGCTAGCGGGAGCCACGAGCAGTACTTC.

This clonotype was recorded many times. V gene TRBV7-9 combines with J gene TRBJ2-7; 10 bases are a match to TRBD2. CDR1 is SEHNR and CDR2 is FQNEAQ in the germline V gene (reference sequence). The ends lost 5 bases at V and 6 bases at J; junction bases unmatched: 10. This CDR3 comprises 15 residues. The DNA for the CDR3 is TGTGCCAGCAGCAGCCCGGAGCGGGAGGGCCCCGAGCAGTACTTC. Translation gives CASSSPEREGPEQYF.